The rows below give T cell receptor beta chains drawn from one sample of a study of shared clonotypes between healthy human individuals. The assay was immunoSEQ multiplex PCR, and TCRdb's table has in-frame clones only and misses some. The sample lists some 2.3 million clones; approximately 93% were seen once. The sample was naive CD4+ T cells from PBMCs. The receptor source for this set is a man aged 18 to 29 in good health. Some clones in this sample may be carry-over from other donors' samples. The CDR3 runs from the conserved cysteine through the conserved F or W. A D gene is named only where the DNA matches it firmly. The listing skips clone size in some rows; elsewhere it reads once, few, many or a size class.

V gene: TRBV7-2; clone size: -; CDR3 length: 12; J gene: TRBJ1-2; D gene: -; CDR3 protein: CASSLADLGYTF; CDR3 DNA: TGTGCCAGCAGCTTAGCGGATCTCGGCTACACCTTC
V gene: TRBV6-1; clone size: -; CDR3 length: 13; J gene: TRBJ2-7; D gene: -; CDR3 protein: CASSPGGVNEQYF; CDR3 DNA: TGTGCCAGCAGCCCCGGCGGCGTCAACGAGCAGTACTTC
V gene: TRBV25-1; clone size: -; CDR3 length: 15; J gene: TRBJ1-1; D gene: -; CDR3 protein: CASSESQDFSPEAFF; CDR3 DNA: TGTGCCAGCAGTGAATCTCAGGACTTCAGCCCTGAAGCTTTCTTT
V gene: TRBV7-9; clone size: -; CDR3 length: 14; J gene: TRBJ1-1; D gene: TRBD1; CDR3 protein: CASSQQGAGAEAFF; CDR3 DNA: TGTGCCAGCAGTCAACAGGGGGCGGGAGCTGAAGCTTTCTTT
V gene: TRBV5-4; clone size: -; CDR3 length: 20; J gene: TRBJ2-5; D gene: TRBD2; CDR3 protein: CASSLSPLRTSGRGVETQYF; CDR3 DNA: TGTGCCAGCAGCTTGTCCCCTCTAAGGACTAGCGGGAGGGGAGTTGAGACCCAGTACTTC
V gene: TRBV21-1; clone size: -; CDR3 length: 15; J gene: TRBJ1-1; D gene: -; CDR3 protein: CASSKPRDRHTEAFF; CDR3 DNA: TGTGCCAGCAGCAAACCGAGGGACCGACACACTGAAGCTTTCTTT
V gene: TRBV10-3; clone size: -; CDR3 length: 17; J gene: TRBJ2-3; D gene: TRBD2; CDR3 protein: CAISESKGAGGPNTQYF; CDR3 DNA: TGTGCCATCAGTGAGTCGAAAGGAGCGGGAGGGCCGAATACGCAGTATTTT
V gene: TRBV6-1; clone size: -; CDR3 length: 14; J gene: TRBJ2-7; D gene: TRBD2; CDR3 protein: CAGRGTSGSYEQYF; CDR3 DNA: TGTGCCGGCAGGGGGACTAGCGGTTCCTACGAGCAGTACTTC
V gene: TRBV6-5; clone size: once; CDR3 length: 14; J gene: TRBJ2-7; D gene: TRBD1; CDR3 protein: CAVRRDRAAYEQYF; CDR3 DNA: TGTGCCGTACGAAGGGACAGGGCGGCCTACGAGCAGTACTTC
V gene: TRBV2; clone size: -; CDR3 length: 15; J gene: TRBJ2-2; D gene: -; CDR3 protein: CASSDRIEFTGELFF; CDR3 DNA: TGTGCCAGCAGTGATCGGATAGAATTCACCGGGGAGCTGTTTTTT
V gene: TRBV4-3; clone size: -; CDR3 length: 15; J gene: TRBJ1-5; D gene: -; CDR3 protein: CASSQDGRGDQPQHF; CDR3 DNA: TGCGCCAGCAGCCAAGACGGACGCGGGGATCAGCCCCAGCATTTT
V gene: TRBV9; clone size: -; CDR3 length: 15; J gene: TRBJ1-2; D gene: TRBD1; CDR3 protein: CASSVDWGGQNGYTF; CDR3 DNA: TGTGCCAGCAGCGTAGATTGGGGGGGACAGAATGGCTACACCTTC
V gene: TRBV9; clone size: -; CDR3 length: 16; J gene: TRBJ2-2; D gene: -; CDR3 protein: CASSPRRAALPGELFF; CDR3 DNA: TGTGCCAGCAGCCCTCGGAGGGCGGCCCTCCCCGGGGAGCTGTTTTTT
V gene: TRBV5-1; clone size: -; CDR3 length: 13; J gene: TRBJ2-1; D gene: -; CDR3 protein: CASSEGNYNEQFF; CDR3 DNA: TGCGCCAGCAGCGAGGGCAACTACAATGAGCAGTTCTTC
V gene: TRBV5-8; clone size: -; CDR3 length: 18; J gene: TRBJ1-1; D gene: -; CDR3 protein: CASSSWVGRRTANTEAFF; CDR3 DNA: TGTGCCAGCAGCTCGTGGGTGGGGCGGAGGACAGCGAACACTGAAGCTTTCTTT
V gene: TRBV6-1; clone size: -; CDR3 length: 14; J gene: TRBJ1-2; D gene: -; CDR3 protein: CASRGTQANYGYTF; CDR3 DNA: TGTGCCAGCAGGGGGACCCAAGCTAACTATGGCTACACCTTC
V gene: TRBV4-3; clone size: -; CDR3 length: 15; J gene: TRBJ1-2; D gene: TRBD1; CDR3 protein: CASSQDTGQGYGYTF; CDR3 DNA: TGCGCCAGCAGCCAAGATACGGGACAGGGCTATGGCTACACCTTC
V gene: TRBV9; clone size: -; CDR3 length: 16; J gene: TRBJ2-1; D gene: TRBD2; CDR3 protein: CASSVGGLAAYNEQFF; CDR3 DNA: TGTGCCAGCAGCGTAGGAGGACTAGCGGCGTACAATGAGCAGTTCTTC
V gene: TRBV7-2; clone size: -; CDR3 length: 18; J gene: TRBJ1-2; D gene: TRBD1; CDR3 protein: CASSPNVGRTGKNYGYTF; CDR3 DNA: TGTGCCAGCAGCCCGAACGTCGGACGGACAGGAAAAAACTATGGCTACACCTTC
V gene: TRBV9; clone size: once; CDR3 length: 13; J gene: TRBJ1-3; D gene: -; CDR3 protein: CASSPNPQNTIYF; CDR3 DNA: TGTGCCAGCAGCCCAAACCCGCAAAACACCATATATTTT
V gene: TRBV11-2; clone size: -; CDR3 length: 14; J gene: TRBJ1-1; D gene: TRBD1; CDR3 protein: CASSSQGARTEAFF; CDR3 DNA: TGTGCCAGCAGCTCACAGGGGGCGAGGACTGAAGCTTTCTTT
V gene: TRBV6-5; clone size: -; CDR3 length: 15; J gene: TRBJ2-1; D gene: -; CDR3 protein: CASKRFSLVDNEQFF; CDR3 DNA: TGTGCCAGCAAACGGTTCTCTCTAGTAGACAATGAGCAGTTCTTC
V gene: TRBV6-5; clone size: once; CDR3 length: 16; J gene: TRBJ2-7; D gene: -; CDR3 protein: CASSSRGWGYSYEQYF; CDR3 DNA: TGTGCCAGCAGTTCCCGAGGATGGGGTTACTCCTACGAGCAGTACTTC
V gene: TRBV13; clone size: once; CDR3 length: 13; J gene: TRBJ2-1; D gene: -; CDR3 protein: CASSLHPGNEQFF; CDR3 DNA: TGTGCCAGCAGCTTACACCCCGGCAATGAGCAGTTCTTC
V gene: TRBV7-2; clone size: -; CDR3 length: 16; J gene: TRBJ2-3; D gene: -; CDR3 protein: CASSLLFQLATDTQYF; CDR3 DNA: TGTGCCAGCAGCTTACTCTTCCAACTTGCCACAGATACGCAGTATTTT
V gene: TRBV6-5; clone size: once; CDR3 length: 12; J gene: TRBJ2-2; D gene: -; CDR3 protein: CASRKVLGELFF; CDR3 DNA: TGTGCCAGCAGAAAGGTTCTCGGGGAGCTGTTTTTT
V gene: TRBV7-3; clone size: -; CDR3 length: 15; J gene: TRBJ2-3; D gene: -; CDR3 protein: CASSLYGRATDTQYF; CDR3 DNA: TGTGCCAGCAGCTTATACGGGAGAGCCACAGATACGCAGTATTTT
V gene: TRBV4-1; clone size: -; CDR3 length: 16; J gene: TRBJ2-1; D gene: -; CDR3 protein: CASRDGGGLRSDEQFF; CDR3 DNA: TGCGCCAGCAGGGATGGGGGGGGGCTCAGGAGCGATGAGCAGTTCTTC
V gene: TRBV19; clone size: -; CDR3 length: 15; J gene: TRBJ1-5; D gene: -; CDR3 protein: CASSIPQAFNQPQHF; CDR3 DNA: TGTGCCAGTAGTATCCCACAGGCCTTCAATCAGCCCCAGCATTTT
V gene: TRBV11-2; clone size: -; CDR3 length: 14; J gene: TRBJ2-3; D gene: -; CDR3 protein: CASSLPGGTDTQYF; CDR3 DNA: TGTGCCAGCAGCTTACCAGGGGGCACAGATACGCAGTATTTT
V gene: TRBV5-1; clone size: -; CDR3 length: 16; J gene: TRBJ1-2; D gene: TRBD1; CDR3 protein: CASSLVVGQGAGGYTF; CDR3 DNA: TGCGCCAGCAGCTTGGTAGTAGGACAGGGGGCTGGTGGCTACACCTTC
V gene: TRBV2; clone size: -; CDR3 length: 15; J gene: TRBJ2-2; D gene: -; CDR3 protein: CASTGFVSYTGELFF; CDR3 DNA: TGTGCCAGCACAGGTTTTGTGTCTTACACCGGGGAGCTGTTTTTT
V gene: TRBV6-5; clone size: -; CDR3 length: 14; J gene: TRBJ1-2; D gene: -; CDR3 protein: CASRTTAINYGYTF; CDR3 DNA: TGTGCCAGCAGGACGACGGCTATTAACTATGGCTACACCTTC
V gene: TRBV19; clone size: -; CDR3 length: 14; J gene: TRBJ1-1; D gene: TRBD1; CDR3 protein: CASSRGQGVTEAFF; CDR3 DNA: TGTGCCAGTAGTAGGGGCCAGGGGGTGACTGAAGCTTTCTTT
V gene: TRBV15; clone size: few; CDR3 length: 13; J gene: TRBJ1-4; D gene: -; CDR3 protein: CATSSAGTEKLFF; CDR3 DNA: TGTGCCACCAGCAGCGCAGGAACTGAAAAACTGTTTTTT
V gene: TRBV9; clone size: -; CDR3 length: 15; J gene: TRBJ1-2; D gene: -; CDR3 protein: CASSGAAGTLNGYTF; CDR3 DNA: TGTGCCAGCAGCGGGGCGGCGGGCACATTAAACGGCTACACCTTC
V gene: TRBV28; clone size: -; CDR3 length: 13; J gene: TRBJ1-2; D gene: -; CDR3 protein: CASSLVANYGYTF; CDR3 DNA: TGTGCCAGCAGTTTAGTGGCTAACTATGGCTACACCTTC
V gene: TRBV7-2; clone size: -; CDR3 length: 14; J gene: TRBJ1-2; D gene: -; CDR3 protein: CASSQDPGNYGYTF; CDR3 DNA: TGTGCCAGCAGCCAGGACCCAGGGAACTATGGCTACACCTTC
V gene: TRBV15; clone size: -; CDR3 length: 15; J gene: TRBJ2-3; D gene: -; CDR3 protein: CATSRGDVNTDTQYF; CDR3 DNA: TGTGCCACCAGCAGAGGGGATGTGAACACAGATACGCAGTATTTT
V gene: TRBV10-3; clone size: -; CDR3 length: 12; J gene: TRBJ1-5; D gene: -; CDR3 protein: CAIAVDGQPQHF; CDR3 DNA: TGTGCCATCGCCGTTGATGGTCAGCCCCAGCATTTT
V gene: TRBV28; clone size: -; CDR3 length: 13; J gene: TRBJ2-1; D gene: -; CDR3 protein: CAGRASPYDEQFF; CDR3 DNA: TGTGCCGGTAGGGCTAGCCCGTACGATGAGCAGTTCTTC
V gene: TRBV29-1; clone size: -; CDR3 length: 13; J gene: TRBJ2-1; D gene: TRBD2; CDR3 protein: CSAASGPSTEQFF; CDR3 DNA: TGCAGCGCCGCTAGCGGTCCTTCCACAGAGCAGTTCTTC
V gene: TRBV11-2; clone size: -; CDR3 length: 16; J gene: TRBJ2-5; D gene: -; CDR3 protein: CASSAGSGWGWETQYF; CDR3 DNA: TGTGCCAGCAGCGCGGGTTCCGGGTGGGGATGGGAGACCCAGTACTTC
V gene: TRBV5-1; clone size: once; CDR3 length: 17; J gene: TRBJ2-5; D gene: TRBD2; CDR3 protein: CASSLALGGRARETQYF; CDR3 DNA: TGCGCCAGCAGCTTGGCCTTGGGCGGGAGGGCCCGGGAGACCCAGTACTTC
V gene: TRBV19; clone size: -; CDR3 length: 15; J gene: TRBJ2-3; D gene: TRBD2; CDR3 protein: CASSMDGRARDTQYF; CDR3 DNA: TGTGCCAGTAGTATGGACGGGAGGGCCAGGGATACGCAGTATTTT
V gene: TRBV6-5; clone size: once; CDR3 length: 13; J gene: TRBJ2-1; D gene: -; CDR3 protein: CASSPIFSGEQFF; CDR3 DNA: TGTGCCAGCAGCCCAATCTTTAGCGGTGAGCAGTTCTTC
V gene: TRBV30; clone size: -; CDR3 length: 12; J gene: TRBJ1-1; D gene: TRBD1; CDR3 protein: CAWRQGGPEAFF; CDR3 DNA: TGTGCCTGGCGACAGGGAGGACCTGAAGCTTTCTTT